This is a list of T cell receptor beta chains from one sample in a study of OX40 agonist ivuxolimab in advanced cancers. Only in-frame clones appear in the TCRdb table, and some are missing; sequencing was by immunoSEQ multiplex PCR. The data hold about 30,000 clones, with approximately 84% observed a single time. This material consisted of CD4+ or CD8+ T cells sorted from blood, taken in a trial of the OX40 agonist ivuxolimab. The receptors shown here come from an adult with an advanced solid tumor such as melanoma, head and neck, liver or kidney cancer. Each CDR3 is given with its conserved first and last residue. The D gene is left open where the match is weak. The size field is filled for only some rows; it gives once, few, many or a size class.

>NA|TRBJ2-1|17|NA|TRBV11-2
CASSLNVAFGTYNEQFF
TGTGCCAGCAGCCTAAATGTCGCCTTCGGGACCTACAATGAGCAGTTCTTC
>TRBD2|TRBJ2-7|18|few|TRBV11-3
CASSPVGEGTSVPYEQYF
TGTGCCAGCAGCCCAGTCGGAGAAGGGACTAGCGTCCCATACGAGCAGTACTTC
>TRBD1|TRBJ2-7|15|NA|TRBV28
CASSEGQESSYEQYF
TGTGCCAGCAGTGAGGGACAGGAAAGCTCCTACGAGCAGTACTTC
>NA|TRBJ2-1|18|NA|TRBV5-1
CASSSRDSDAIPYNEQFF
TGCGCCAGCAGCTCGCGGGACAGCGACGCGATTCCTTACAATGAGCAGTTCTTC
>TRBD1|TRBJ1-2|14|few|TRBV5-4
CASSLEDRTDGYTF
TGTGCCAGCAGCTTGGAGGACAGGACGGATGGCTACACCTTC
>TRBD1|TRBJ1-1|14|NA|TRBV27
CASSFTGGRTEAFF
TGTGCCAGCAGTTTCACAGGGGGTAGAACTGAAGCTTTCTTT
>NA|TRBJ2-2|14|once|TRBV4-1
CASSQDGVGGELFF
TGCGCCAGCAGCCAAGATGGGGTCGGTGGGGAGCTGTTTTTT
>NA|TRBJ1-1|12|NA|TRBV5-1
CASSLGSTEAFF
TGCGCCAGCAGCTTGGGATCCACTGAAGCTTTCTTT
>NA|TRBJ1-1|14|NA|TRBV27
CASSLFTGNTEAFF
TGTGCCAGCAGTTTATTTACGGGGAACACTGAAGCTTTCTTT
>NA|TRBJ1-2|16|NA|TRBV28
CASTPPLDNQAYGYTF
TGTGCCAGCACCCCCCCCTTGGACAACCAGGCCTATGGCTACACCTTC
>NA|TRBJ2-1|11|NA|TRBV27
CASSAGIEQFF
TGTGCCAGCAGTGCCGGGATCGAGCAGTTCTTC
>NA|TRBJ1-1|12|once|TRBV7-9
CASSPHSHEAFF
TGTGCCAGCAGCCCCCATTCCCATGAAGCTTTCTTT
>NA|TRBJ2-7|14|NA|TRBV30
CAWSVRGGLDEQYF
TGTGCCTGGAGTGTGCGGGGCGGACTTGACGAGCAGTACTTC
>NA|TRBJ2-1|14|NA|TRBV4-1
CASSQVGESNEQFF
TGCGCCAGCAGCCAAGTGGGGGAGAGCAATGAGCAGTTCTTC
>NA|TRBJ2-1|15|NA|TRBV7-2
CASSFLQAVSNEQFF
TGTGCCAGCAGCTTTCTCCAGGCCGTAAGCAATGAGCAGTTCTTC
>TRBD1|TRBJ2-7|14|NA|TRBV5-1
CASSPGTGAYEQYF
TGCGCCAGCAGCCCCGGGACAGGGGCTTACGAGCAGTACTTC
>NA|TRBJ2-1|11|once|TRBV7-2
CASSLGNEQFF
TGTGCCAGCAGCTTGGGCAATGAGCAGTTCTTC
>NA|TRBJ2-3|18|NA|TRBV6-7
CASSYSWDTEPSTDTQYF
TGTGCCAGCAGTTACTCGTGGGACACGGAACCATCCACAGATACGCAGTATTTT
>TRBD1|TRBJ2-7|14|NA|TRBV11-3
CASSLAQGAHEQYF
TGTGCCAGCAGCTTAGCGCAGGGGGCACACGAGCAGTACTTC
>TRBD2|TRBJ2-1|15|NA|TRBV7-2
CASSQLADSYNEQFF
TGTGCCAGCAGCCAACTAGCGGATTCCTACAATGAGCAGTTCTTC
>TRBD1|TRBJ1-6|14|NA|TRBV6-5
CASSPGTGISPLHF
TGTGCCAGCAGCCCCGGGACAGGGATTTCACCCCTCCACTTT
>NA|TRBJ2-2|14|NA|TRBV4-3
CASSRSAGSGELFF
TGCGCCAGCAGCCGGTCAGCAGGGTCCGGGGAGCTGTTTTTT
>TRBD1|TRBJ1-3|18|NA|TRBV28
CASSTIRQGSPSGNTIYF
TGTGCCAGCAGTACCATAAGACAGGGTTCCCCCTCTGGAAACACCATATATTTT
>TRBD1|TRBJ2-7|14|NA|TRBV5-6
CASSIGTAELEQYF
TGTGCCAGCAGCATCGGGACAGCGGAACTGGAGCAGTACTTC
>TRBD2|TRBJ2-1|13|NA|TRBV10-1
CASGGSSYNEQFF
TGCGCCAGCGGCGGGAGCTCCTACAATGAGCAGTTCTTC
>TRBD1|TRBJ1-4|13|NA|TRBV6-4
CATRQGDNEKLFF
TGTGCCACCCGACAGGGGGATAATGAAAAACTGTTTTTT
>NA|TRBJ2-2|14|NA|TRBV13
CASSGARNTGELFF
TGTGCCAGCAGCGGGGCGCGTAACACCGGGGAGCTGTTTTTT
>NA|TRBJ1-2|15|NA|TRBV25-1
CASSGRGGSGYGYTF
TGTGCCAGCAGCGGCAGAGGGGGGTCGGGTTATGGCTACACCTTC
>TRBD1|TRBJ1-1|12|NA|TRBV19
CATRTGNTEAFF
TGTGCCACCAGGACAGGGAACACTGAAGCTTTCTTT
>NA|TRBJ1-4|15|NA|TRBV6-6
CASGNLGGWNEKLFF
TGTGCCAGCGGGAATCTCGGTGGATGGAATGAAAAACTGTTTTTT
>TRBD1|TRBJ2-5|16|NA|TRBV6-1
CASSEEWTGGQETQYF
TGTGCCAGCAGTGAAGAATGGACAGGGGGTCAAGAGACCCAGTACTTC
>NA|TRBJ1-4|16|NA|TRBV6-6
CASSPDPTGLNEKLFF
TGTGCCAGCAGCCCTGACCCGACAGGCCTTAATGAAAAACTGTTTTTT